This T cell receptor beta chain was recovered during a study of blood T cell repertoires in COVID-19. Overall study: Nucleic acid was either cDNA or gDNA, and it came from T cells, B-cell-depleted T cells, or PBMCs.

Assay: immunoSEQ multiplex PCR; the TCRdb copy retains only in-frame clones and omits some. This sample carries about 140,000 clones, 78% of them seen once, and the ten largest clones take about 2%. Trimming shortened V by 5 bases and J by 1 base, and 5 bases separated the two germline ends. The germline V gene has CDR1 LNHDA and CDR2 SQIVND (reference sequence). This CDR3 spans 13 amino acids. The sample was peripheral blood. This receptor was obtained from a woman aged 55-69 years with acute or convalescent COVID-19. This sequence joins TRBV19 and TRBJ2-2; a weak D match, TRBD1 (5 bases). DNA of the CDR3: TGTGCCAGTAGTCAGGGGAACACCGGGGAGCTGTTTTTT. This gives the protein CASSQGNTGELFF.